This section outlines one T cell receptor (beta chain) sequence together with its context. Clones were read by immunoSEQ multiplex PCR, and TCRdb kept only the in-frame ones, dropping some. The sample has around 340,000 clones, 86% seen once. The sample comes from a study of Ad26.COV2.S vaccination and SARS-CoV-2 variants. CDR1 is SEHNR and CDR2 is FQNEAQ in the germline V gene (reference sequence). The CDR3 totals 16 residues. J gave up 3 bases and V 4 bases, and 10 bases lay outside the gene matches. Regarding treatment: about 20 received Ad26.COV2.S at low or high dose, single or two shots; five or six received placebo; per-sample allocation not given. Sampling was performed 63 days after the first vaccine or placebo injection.

The sample was peripheral blood, taken in a trial of Ad26.COV2.S vaccine versus placebo. The receptor was isolated from a person between 18 and 60 years old who received the Ad26.COV2.S COVID-19 vaccine or a placebo. The genes are TRBV7-9 and TRBJ2-5; TRBD2 matches at 8 bases. Written as DNA, the CDR3 is TGTGCCAGCAGCTCCCCCTTAGCGGGGCAGGAAGAGACCCAGTACTTC. It encodes CASSSPLAGQEETQYF.